Listed below are T cell receptor beta chains from one sample, sequenced in a study of beta chain features in type 1 diabetes. Clones were read by immunoSEQ multiplex PCR, and TCRdb kept only the in-frame ones, dropping some. Of about 240,000 clones in the sample, around 13% were seen once. The sample taken for sequencing was naive CD4+ T cells from blood. These receptors all come from a man aged 25-40 years with type 1 diabetes. The CDR3 runs from the conserved cysteine through the conserved F or W. Fields, in order: V gene, clone size, D gene, J gene, CDR3 DNA, CDR3 protein. The D gene is left open where the match is weak. A clone size is listed for some rows: how often the clone was seen (once, few, many), or a class if it is expanded.

TRBV6-5	few	.	TRBJ2-7	TGTGCCAGCAGTTACGGGCTCAGGGTCTACGAGCAGTACTTC	CASSYGLRVYEQYF
TRBV9	once	TRBD1	TRBJ2-5	TGTGCCAGCAGCGTAGAGGGACAGGGGGCTTGGGAGACCCAGTACTTC	CASSVEGQGAWETQYF
TRBV19	.	TRBD2	TRBJ2-5	TGTGCCAGTACCGGGCTAGCGGGAACCGGGGAGACCCAGTACTTC	CASTGLAGTGETQYF
TRBV28	few	TRBD1	TRBJ1-2	TGTGCCAGCAGTTTTCTTCGACAGGGTCAATCGAATGGCTACACCTTC	CASSFLRQGQSNGYTF
TRBV5-1	.	TRBD2	TRBJ2-7	TGCGCCAGCAGCTTGGTGGCGGGAGGTACCTACGAGCAGTACTTC	CASSLVAGGTYEQYF
TRBV19	.	.	TRBJ2-3	TGTGCCAGTAGTACCGAGTACCCCACAGATACGCAGTATTTT	CASSTEYPTDTQYF
TRBV7-6	.	TRBD2	TRBJ2-5	TGTGCCAGCAGCTTAACGGTGGCGGGAGTAGGGCAAGAGACCCAGTACTTC	CASSLTVAGVGQETQYF
TRBV25-1	few	.	TRBJ2-2	TGTGCCAGCAGCACTACGGAGTTTCTCCCCGGGGAGCTGTTTTTT	CASSTTEFLPGELFF
TRBV18	.	.	TRBJ2-7	TGTGCCAGCTCAGTCGCGGGGAACGAGCAGTACTTC	CASSVAGNEQYF
TRBV7-2	.	TRBD1	TRBJ1-2	TGTGCCAGCGGGTCGGGACAGAATTATGGCTACACCTTC	CASGSGQNYGYTF
TRBV5-1	.	.	TRBJ2-3	TGCGCCAGCAAGCCGGGAGCTGTGGCAGATACGCAGTATTTT	CASKPGAVADTQYF
TRBV18	.	.	TRBJ2-3	TGTGCCAGCTCACCACCAATCGAGGCGGCAGATACGCAGTATTTT	CASSPPIEAADTQYF
TRBV5-1	.	TRBD2	TRBJ2-2	TGCGCCAGCACCACAGCACTAGCGGGCGGCGGGGAGCTGTTTTTT	CASTTALAGGGELFF